The 32 T cell receptor beta chains below all came from one sample that was sequenced in a study of PD-1 blockade in classical Hodgkin lymphoma. Time point specified: newly diagnosed, previously untreated cHL patient sample. Using magnetic negative selection, the CD4+ T cells were separated out of thawed PBMCs. Using immunoSEQ multiplex PCR, the repertoire was profiled, and TCRdb retains in-frame clones only, with some absent. The data show some 23,000 clones, 91% seen once. Specimen: CD4+ T cells from blood. These receptors came from a human donor with classical Hodgkin lymphoma.

This chain connects TRBV18 to TRBJ2-6, with 8 nucleotides matching TRBD2. The CDR3 loop spans 17 amino acids. Germline loops: CDR1 KGHSH, CDR2 LQKENI. With V trimmed by 3 bases and J by 0 bases, 4 bases remained unmatched. CDR3 protein: CASSPAGGNSGANVLTF. CDR3 bases: TGTGCCAGCTCACCGGCGGGGGGAAACTCTGGGGCCAACGTCCTGACTTTC.

The chain couples TRBV19 to TRBJ1-2, with D unresolved. Germline V gene data show CDR1 as LNHDA and CDR2 as SQIVND (reference sequence). This CDR3 contains 15 residues. Trimming pared 0 bases from V and 2 bases from J, leaving 10 bases between. CDR3 loop: CASSIDLQGNYGYTF. Here the CDR3 DNA reads TGTGCCAGTAGTATAGATCTGCAAGGGAACTATGGCTACACCTTC.

This sequence joins TRBV11-2 and TRBJ2-3; D possibly corresponds to TRBD2 (7 bases). The CDR3 totals 15 residues. V was pared by 3 bases and J by 1 base, with 11 bases between. The germline gives CDR1 SGHAT, CDR2 FQNNGV. Written as DNA, the CDR3 is TGTGCCAGCAGCTTGCGGGGGCTCGGCACAGATACGCAGTATTTT. Translation gives CASSLRGLGTDTQYF.

This chain uses TRBV29-1 with TRBJ2-3; D call uncertain. Trimming left V 4 bases short and J 0 bases short, with 11 bases between. Germline loops: CDR1 SQVTM, CDR2 ANQGSEA. The CDR3 loop spans 14 amino acids. The CDR3 sequence: CSVGKLISTDTQYF. Written as DNA, the CDR3 is TGCAGCGTTGGAAAACTAATTAGCACAGATACGCAGTATTTT.

In nucleotides, the CDR3 is TGCGCCAGCAGCCACACTCACCAGGCAGAGAGGGCAGAGTACTTC. Amino acids: CASSHTHQAERAEYF. This chain joins TRBV4-1 and TRBJ2-5; the D gene is possibly TRBD2 (5 bases). V lost 3 bases and J 12 bases, leaving 23 bases between the germline ends. CDR1 is MGHRA, CDR2 YSYEKL, per germline. The CDR3 has 15 residues.

The V call is TRBV5-1, the J call TRBJ1-6, with unresolved D. V was cut by 4 bases and J by 8 bases, with 13 bases left in between. The V gene's germline CDR1 is SGHRS and CDR2 YFSETQ. The CDR3 spans 14 residues. The CDR3 nucleotides are TGCGCCAGCAGCCAGGAACGAAGATATTCACCCCTCCACTTT. This encodes CASSQERRYSPLHF.

The chain couples TRBV2 to TRBJ2-6, with 9 bases fitting TRBD1. The ends lost 6 bases at V and 1 base at J; junction bases unmatched: 4. The CDR3 sequence is 16 residues long. Germline-derived CDR1 and CDR2 are SNHLY and FYNNEI. Written as DNA, the CDR3 is TGTGCCAGCAGGCGGGACAGGGCATCTGGGGCCAACGTCCTGACTTTC. Amino acids: CASRRDRASGANVLTF.

V usage is TRBV28 and J usage is TRBJ2-7, with a possible D match to TRBD1 (6 bases). The CDR3 consists of 16 residues. Trimming shortened V by 4 bases and J by 4 bases, and 20 bases separated the two germline ends. Germline values: CDR1 MDHEN, CDR2 SYDVKM. In nucleotides, the CDR3 is TGTGCCAGCAGTTGGAACCGGGACAAAGGGGGATACGAGCAGTACTTC. Translation: CASSWNRDKGGYEQYF.

The chain couples TRBV9 to TRBJ2-2, with 8 bases lining up with TRBD1. The V gene's germline CDR1 is SGDLS and CDR2 YYNGEE. The CDR3 runs to 13 residues. V was pared by 4 bases and J by 4 bases, with 0 bases of the junction left unmatched. The CDR3 DNA follows: TGTGCCAGCAGCACAGGGGGCACCGGGGAGCTGTTTTTT. Its protein is CASSTGGTGELFF.

V gene TRBV5-1 combines with J gene TRBJ1-2; no definite D call. V was trimmed by 1 base and J by 7 bases, leaving 8 bases between them. The CDR3 sequence is 12 residues long. Germline CDR1 and CDR2: SGHRS and YFSETQ. The CDR3 region is CASSLRVGGYTF. CDR3 nucleotides: TGCGCCAGCAGCTTGCGTGTGGGTGGCTACACCTTC.

J is TRBJ1-6 and V is TRBV5-1; weak D call: TRBD1 (5 bases). The CDR3 sequence is 15 residues long. Germline loops: CDR1 SGHRS, CDR2 YFSETQ. V shed 0 bases and J shed 5 bases, with 9 bases lying between them. As DNA, the CDR3 is TGCGCCAGCAGCTTGGGACAGACTCATAATTCACCCCTCCACTTT. Residues: CASSLGQTHNSPLHF.

The CDR3 DNA reads TGTGCCAGCAGGCTCTACACAGGGAACACTGAAGCTTTCTTT. This gives the protein CASRLYTGNTEAFF. The V gene is TRBV27, the J gene TRBJ1-1, with D tentatively TRBD1 (5 bases). This CDR3 has 14 residues. From germline, CDR1 is MNHEY and CDR2 SMNVEV (reference sequence). V lost 6 bases, J lost 1 base, and 12 bases lay in between.

This chain links TRBV5-8 with TRBJ2-4; perhaps D is TRBD1 or TRBD2 (5 bases each). V dropped 4 bases and J dropped 9 bases, with 14 bases sitting between them. CDR3 size: 13 residues. Germline CDR1 SGHTS, CDR2 YDEGEE. CDR3 coding DNA: TGTGCCAGCAGCCTCGGGACCGTGGGCATTCAGTACTTC. This sequence encodes CASSLGTVGIQYF.

This clone turned up a few times. V usage is TRBV10-2 and J usage is TRBJ1-4, with a tentative D call TRBD1 (5 bases). From germline, CDR1 is WSHSY and CDR2 SAAADI. The CDR3 spans 15 residues. V lost 4 bases, J lost 7 bases, and 16 bases lay in between. The CDR3 is CASSGRARRGEKLFF. CDR3 coding DNA: TGCGCCAGCAGTGGTCGGGCAAGGAGGGGTGAAAAACTGTTTTTT.

The chain has TRBV7-2 and TRBJ2-1, with D perhaps TRBD1 or TRBD2 (5 bases each). Germline V gives CDR1 SGHTA, CDR2 FQGNSA. V was trimmed by 6 bases and J by 9 bases, leaving 24 bases between them. The CDR3 contains 16 residues. The CDR3: CASRPLRAGHGGEQFF. The CDR3 nucleotides read TGTGCCAGCAGACCCCTCCGGGCCGGGCATGGGGGTGAGCAGTTCTTC.

The rearrangement links TRBV7-9 to TRBJ2-2; D possibly corresponds to TRBD2 (5 bases). Germline V gives CDR1 SEHNR, CDR2 FQNEAQ (reference sequence). This CDR3 comprises 16 residues. Trimming stripped 2 bases from V and 0 bases from J, with 10 bases between. CDR3 in amino acids: CASSLKRTANTGELFF. DNA of the CDR3: TGTGCCAGCAGCTTAAAGCGGACCGCGAACACCGGGGAGCTGTTTTTT. The complete variable domain, with remaining parts taken from reference TRBV7-9 and TRBJ2-2, reads DTGVSQNPRHKITKRGQNVTFRCDPISEHNRLYWYRQTLGQGPEFLTYFQNEAQLEKSRLLSDRFSAERPKGSFSTLEIQRTEQGDSAMYLCASSLKRTANTGELFFGEGSRLTVL.

The chain employs TRBV7-2 and TRBJ2-3; either TRBD1 or TRBD2 may supply D (7 bases each). CDR3 length: 15 amino acids. Germline assignment: CDR1 SGHTA and CDR2 FQGNSA. V lost 5 bases, J lost 0 bases, and 12 bases lay in between. For the CDR3, the DNA is TGTGCCAGCAGCCAAGCGGGACAGAGCACAGATACGCAGTATTTT. Translated, it gives CASSQAGQSTDTQYF.

CDR3 nucleotide sequence: TGTGCCAGCTCACCCCCCGGAGGACATACACCCCTCCACTTT. It codes for CASSPPGGHTPLHF. The rearrangement joins TRBV18 to TRBJ1-6, with D possibly being TRBD1 (5 bases). The CDR3 loop spans 14 amino acids. V was clipped by 3 bases and J by 11 bases, with 14 bases between them. Germline lookup yields CDR1 KGHSH and CDR2 LQKENI.

The chain carries TRBV7-2 and TRBJ2-3; a weak D match, TRBD2 (5 bases). V was trimmed by 1 base and J by 4 bases, leaving 6 bases between them. The CDR3 has 13 amino acids. CDR1 and CDR2 (germline): SGHTA, FQGNSA. CDR3 region: CASSLGGSDTQYF. The DNA for the CDR3 is TGTGCCAGCAGCTTAGGAGGGTCAGATACGCAGTATTTT.

The chain is built from TRBV6-6 and TRBJ1-1; possibly TRBD1 for D (5 bases). This CDR3 has 13 residues. CDR1 is MNHNY and CDR2 is SVGAGI in the germline V gene (reference sequence). V dropped 6 bases and J dropped 1 base, with 9 bases sitting between them. The CDR3, as DNA: TGTGCCAGCAGGTTTACAGGGAACACTGAAGCTTTCTTT. This translates into CASRFTGNTEAFF.

This clone was detected only once. For the CDR3, the DNA is TGTGCCAGCAGAACCCCCCGGTGGACAGGGAGAAGCTCTGGAAACACCATATATTTT. This codes for CASRTPRWTGRSSGNTIYF. The chain couples TRBV11-2 to TRBJ1-3; 8 nucleotides line up with TRBD1. In germline, CDR1 is SGHAT, CDR2 FQNNGV. After removal of 6 bases from V and 0 bases from J, the junction contained 16 bases not matched to a gene. CDR3 size: 19 residues.

This clone has only a few counts. The chain has TRBV7-8 and TRBJ1-1, with 10 bases that match TRBD1. Germline V gene data show CDR1 as SGHVS and CDR2 as FQNEAQ. Germline trimming cut 5 bases from V and 1 base from J; bases unmatched to any gene: 4. The CDR3 covers 15 residues. The CDR3 coding sequence is TGTGCCAGCAGCGGGAGGACAGGGGGGAACACTGAAGCTTTCTTT. Translation: CASSGRTGGNTEAFF.

The V gene is TRBV27, the J gene TRBJ1-2; D not resolved. Germline V gene lookup returns CDR1 MNHEY and CDR2 SMNVEV (reference sequence). The CDR3 spans 17 residues. The V gene lost 4 bases and the J gene lost 5 bases, with 23 bases spanning the gap. CDR3 coding DNA: TGTGCCAGCAGTTATTCGAGACGCTCACTATTGGGGTATGGCTACACCTTC. It specifies CASSYSRRSLLGYGYTF.

The DNA of the CDR3 is TGTGCCACCAGGGAGTCGGGGGAGACCCAGTACTTC. Protein sequence: CATRESGETQYF. The chain has TRBV15 and TRBJ2-5; D might be TRBD2 (5 bases). CDR3 length equals 12 residues. V gave up 6 bases and J gave up 5 bases, with 10 bases separating them. Germline lookup yields CDR1 LNHNV and CDR2 YYDKDF (reference sequence). The complete variable domain, with remaining parts taken from reference TRBV15 and TRBJ2-5, reads DAMVIQNPRYQVTQFGKPVTLSCSQTLNHNVMYWYQQKSSQAPKLLFHYYDKDFNNEADTPDNFQSRRPNTSFCFLDIRSPGLGDTAMYLCATRESGETQYFGPGTRLLVL.

The chain combines TRBV5-1 with TRBJ2-3, with 7 nucleotides matching TRBD1. Per the germline V gene, CDR1 is SGHRS and CDR2 is YFSETQ. This CDR3 is built from 14 residues. J lost 3 bases, V lost 4 bases, and 5 bases had no gene match. In DNA, the CDR3 is TGCGCCAGCAGCACTACGACAGGGACAGATACGCAGTATTTT. Its translation: CASSTTTGTDTQYF.

This CDR3 is CASTPAGRGVSEQFF. The CDR3 DNA reads as TGTGCCAGCACTCCTGCGGGGCGGGGGGTGTCTGAGCAGTTCTTC. V is TRBV6-5 and J is TRBJ2-1; 8 bases match TRBD2. CDR3 length: 15 residues. The germline CDR1 and CDR2 sequences are MNHEY and SVGAGI. The V gene end was trimmed by 7 bases and the J gene end by 9 bases; junction bases not matched to a gene: 14.

The chain uses TRBV9 and TRBJ2-3, with D maybe TRBD1 (5 bases). The CDR3 sequence is 13 residues long. V lost 6 bases and J 5 bases, leaving 13 bases between the germline ends. The germline CDR1 and CDR2 sequences are SGDLS and YYNGEE. In DNA, the CDR3 is TGTGCCAGCAATGGACACTCTGGAGATACGCAGTATTTT. Protein product: CASNGHSGDTQYF.

This chain joins TRBV28 and TRBJ2-2, with 8 bases identical to TRBD1. This CDR3 has 15 residues. CDR1 and CDR2 from the germline V gene are MDHEN and SYDVKM. Trimming removed 3 bases from V and 7 bases from J; junction bases left unmatched: 7. CDR3 region: CASSFEDREVGELFF. Written as DNA, the CDR3 is TGTGCCAGCAGTTTTGAGGACAGGGAGGTCGGGGAGCTGTTTTTT. Supplemented by reference TRBV28 and TRBJ2-2, the full variable domain reads DVKVTQSSRYLVKRTGEKVFLECVQDMDHENMFWYRQDPGLGLRLIYFSYDVKMKEKGDIPEGYSVSREKKERFSLILESASTNQTSMYLCASSFEDREVGELFFGEGSRLTVL.

This chain uses TRBV7-9 with TRBJ1-1; D is uncertain. The CDR3 is made up of 14 amino acids. Germline V CDR1 and CDR2: SEHNR, FQNEAQ (reference sequence). Trimming cost V 1 base and J 7 bases, with 13 bases left between them. In nucleotides, the CDR3 is TGTGCCAGCAGCTTAGGTGGTTTCGGAGTTGAAGCTTTCTTT. Protein: CASSLGGFGVEAFF.

The CDR3 sequence is CSARGGGSRFF. CDR3 nucleotide sequence: TGCAGTGCTAGAGGGGGGGGGAGCCGGTTCTTC. V usage is TRBV20-1 and J usage is TRBJ2-1; 7 nucleotides match TRBD2. The J segment lost 15 bases and the V segment lost 1 base, leaving 6 bases of the junction unmatched. The length of the CDR3 is 11 residues. Germline CDR1 and CDR2: DFQATT and SNEGSKA (reference sequence).

The chain uses TRBV6-7 and TRBJ2-1, with D perhaps TRBD1 (6 bases). TRBV6-7 belongs to the ORF category, with a function that is uncertain. The CDR3 has 14 residues. Trimming cost V 0 bases and J 8 bases, with 11 bases left between them. For the CDR3, the DNA is TGTGCCAGCAGTTACTCGAGCAGGGGTCATGAGCAGTTCTTC. It codes for CASSYSSRGHEQFF.

The chain joins TRBV11-3 to TRBJ2-1; D tentatively fits TRBD1 or TRBD2 (5 bases each). This CDR3 spans 16 amino acids. The V and J ends lost 2 bases and 7 bases respectively, with 18 bases between them. Germline loops: CDR1 SGHNT, CDR2 YENEEA. The CDR3 here is CASSLYGTPNINEQFF. In DNA, the CDR3 is TGTGCCAGCAGCTTATACGGGACCCCGAACATTAATGAGCAGTTCTTC. Full variable domain (remainder filled in from reference TRBV11-3 and TRBJ2-1): EAGVVQSPRYKIIEKKQPVAFWCNPISGHNTLYWYLQNLGQGPELLIRYENEEAVDDSQLPKDRFSAERLKGVDSTLKIQPAELGDSAVYLCASSLYGTPNINEQFFGPGTRLTVL.